The source of this T cell receptor (beta chain) is a study of shared clonotypes between healthy human individuals. At the level of the study: For every donor, three CD4 naive, three CD4 memory, two CD8 naive and one CD8 memory plates were used.

General study results and limits: Several donors held about 5% of naive CD4 clonotypes in common. Few donors restricted represented genetic and exposure-history diversity.

The assay was immunoSEQ multiplex PCR, and TCRdb's table has in-frame clones only and misses some. Counted here are millions of clones, 85% to 95% occurring once; the ten biggest clones make up approximately 1.2%. Selected positively for CCR7 and CD45RO-negative, naive CD8 cells excluded terminally differentiated effector memory CD45RA+ cells. Trimming stripped 1 base from V and 2 bases from J, with 15 bases between. The CDR3 has 16 amino acids. The germline V gene has CDR1 MNHNS and CDR2 SASEGT. About this clone: Antigen: not known.

The sample taken for sequencing was naive CD8+ T cells sorted from blood. The V call is TRBV6-1, the J call TRBJ2-7; D is unclear. The source of this sequence is a man aged 18 to 29 in good health. This CDR3 reads CASSEEPSPLPYEQYF. The CDR3, as DNA: TGTGCCAGCAGTGAAGAGCCTTCCCCGCTACCCTACGAGCAGTACTTC.